This TCR beta chain was sequenced for a study of shared clonotypes between healthy human individuals (dated by TCRdb to 2019 to 2021). Background for the entire study: A few men and two women, aged 18 to 49 years, made up the cohort. For each donor, CD4 naive and CD4 memory were each run on three plates, CD8 naive on two plates, and CD8 memory on one plate. To estimate repertoire size and how much clonotypes are shared between individuals, the study performed deep sequencing of blood TCR repertoires from a few healthy adults. To increase sequencing depth and limit assay-specific biases, different laboratories used diverse techniques to prepare libraries and sequence TCR repertoires. Per donor, leukapheresis produced somewhere between about 0.8 and 9 billion PBMCs. Paper-wide results and their limitations: Sharing across several donors was observed for roughly 5% of naive CD4, over 3% of naive CD8, 2% to 2.5% of memory CD4, and about 0.38% of memory CD8 clonotypes. Based on pairwise subsampling, the degree of clonotype sharing among donors was expected to be affected by sequencing depth. Even with the large sequencing depth, rarefaction of the sorted-subset datasets indicated that sequencing was incomplete. Only blood was sampled, and tissue TCR repertoires likely differ from those in blood. Compared with non-shared clonotypes, clonotypes shared by all four sorted-subset donors had higher generation probabilities. Estimated clonotype richness was generally larger for naive than for memory subsets. Because the study included only a small number of donors, the genetic and exposure-history diversity represented was limited.

As regards this clone: The clone's antigen remains unknown. No clone much larger than this one lies a single base away; base qualities are absent.

The CDR1 and CDR2 encoded by the germline V gene (reference sequence) are MNHEY and SMNVEV. The CDR3 has 14 amino acids, counting the end cysteine and phenylalanine. Only the CDR3 DNA stays, 42 bases, in frame from base 1. Cut back by 6 bases and 5 bases, the V and J ends lie 16 bases apart. The donors were healthy, HIV-negative adults who had no recently reported acute infections or vaccinations. Only Caucasian adults living in Nashville, Tennessee, USA were represented among the donors. CD4+ T cells were enriched through magnetic negative selection, after which naive cells were positively selected on CD45RA and the remaining negative fraction served as the memory subset. Blood was obtained by leukapheresis, after which PBMCs were separated by Ficoll-Histopaque density gradient centrifugation and cryopreserved in liquid nitrogen vapor phase. Analytical flow cytometry was used to check the purity and quantity of each magnetically sorted T cell population. Genomic DNA was isolated from every sorted fraction and measured by UV absorbance on a Nanodrop 2000c.

Using the deep immunoSEQ assay, multiplex PCR amplified TCR CDR3 regions from genomic DNA. Extracted genomic DNA from each cell subset was distributed evenly across all wells of several immunoSEQ 96-well plates, and each plate was treated as a replicate. Each replicate PCR for sorted subsets received approximately 220 ng genomic DNA, equal to about 30,000 T cell genomes. The purified libraries were quantified using a Qubit 3.0 fluorometer, sized with a Bioanalyzer 2100, and then quantified again using the KAPA Library Quantification kit. A separate single-read 150-cycle Illumina NextSeq 550 flow cell was used to sequence each immunoSEQ 96-well plate. The authors' pipeline ran thus. Because the immunoSEQ output included only junctional sequences and no quality scores, the filtering could not be the same as the filtering used for full-length reads. Sequences were annotated with PyIR, a Python wrapper for IgBLAST v1.9, using IMGT germline references to assign V/J genes and CDR3. Any read was removed if the V/J assignment was weak (E-value above 1e-6), the CDR3 was missing, or the read contained stop codons, out-of-frame junctions, or ambiguous translated residues. V3J clonotypes were defined as sequences sharing the same inferred V gene, J gene, and CDR3 amino acid sequence. Percentage overlap between repertoires was computed as shared unique clonotypes divided by the size of the smaller repertoire. RTK rarefaction, the Chao1 estimator, and Recon v2.1 estimates of unobserved clonotypes were used to assess repertoire richness. For all TCRbeta clonotypes obtained by the gDNA method from a handful of donors, generation probabilities were computed with OLGA. TCRdb re-hosts the immuneACCESS table, in-frame sequences only. Its copies lack some clones; in the studies checked, an unresolved V gene accounts for under half of them, and the cause for the rest is not known. V and J calls plus clone size are reproduced from that table; the DNA served to infer D and trimming. Across this sample there are 1,400,000 or so clones, with approximately 98.5% seen only once. Of the sample, about 0.35% falls within the top ten clones.

Sequencing used naive CD4+ T cells sorted from blood. Taken with the paper, the label for cell subset or site translates to: CD45RA+ positively selected. The V and J segments used are TRBV27 and TRBJ1-2; no confident D gene assignment can be made. The sequence was collected from a young man in good health. CDR3 loop: CASSPRRREYGYTF. The nucleotides are TGTGCCAGCAGCCCCCGGCGTCGTGAGTATGGCTACACCTTC.